These T cell receptor beta chains were read from a single sample in a study of somatic mutations in cytotoxic T cells in rheumatoid arthritis. Produced via immunoSEQ multiplex PCR; TCRdb's table is partial and in-frame only. The sample includes tens of thousands of clones, roughly 82% of them seen just once. The sequencing input was CD8+ T cells sorted from blood. Receptor source: a man aged 45-60 years in good health. The CDR3 runs from the conserved cysteine through the conserved F or W. The order of the fields is clone size, J gene, D gene, V gene, CDR3 protein, CDR3 DNA. D genes are given only for firm matches. Expanded clones get a size class; other rows say once, few or many, or leave the size out.

NA TRBJ2-1 TRBD2 TRBV4-2 CASSQRLAEKYNEQFF TGTGCCAGCAGCCAACGACTAGCGGAGAAGTACAATGAGCAGTTCTTC
NA TRBJ1-1 NA TRBV28 CASSPELSGNTEAFF TGTGCCAGCAGTCCCGAGCTCTCAGGGAACACTGAAGCTTTCTTT
NA TRBJ2-4 TRBD2 TRBV9 CASSDQPGLGSGIQYF TGTGCCAGCAGCGACCAACCGGGACTAGGTAGTGGCATTCAGTACTTC
NA TRBJ2-3 TRBD2 TRBV7-7 CASSPWTSGTDTQYF TGTGCCAGCAGCCCATGGACTAGCGGCACAGATACGCAGTATTTT
NA TRBJ2-7 TRBD2 TRBV27 CASSSSRPGTSSYEQYF TGTGCCAGCAGTTCCAGCCGCCCCGGGACTAGCTCCTACGAGCAGTACTTC
NA TRBJ1-2 NA TRBV6-6 CASREPGLRSGYTF TGTGCCAGCAGAGAACCGGGCCTCCGATCAGGCTACACCTTC
NA TRBJ1-3 NA TRBV13 CASSLRGVSGNTIYF TGTGCCAGCAGCCTCAGAGGGGTCTCTGGAAACACCATATATTTT
once TRBJ2-1 TRBD2 TRBV27 CASSLSASGNNEQFF TGTGCCAGCAGTTTATCGGCTAGCGGGAACAATGAGCAGTTCTTC
few TRBJ2-5 NA TRBV7-6 CASSLMAEEETQYF TGTGCCAGCAGCTTAATGGCCGAGGAAGAGACCCAGTACTTC
NA TRBJ2-1 TRBD2 TRBV7-9 CASSSDSGNNEQFF TGTGCCAGCAGCTCAGATAGCGGGAATAATGAGCAGTTCTTC
NA TRBJ1-5 TRBD1 TRBV9 CASSGPPQGGHTGNQPQHF TGTGCCAGCAGCGGGCCCCCGCAGGGGGGACATACGGGCAATCAGCCCCAGCATTTT
NA TRBJ1-1 NA TRBV30 CAWSPGLHGGTEAFF TGTGCCTGGAGTCCAGGCCTACACGGGGGCACTGAAGCTTTCTTT
few TRBJ2-2 NA TRBV7-9 CASSPGTGDTGELFF TGTGCCAGCAGCCCAGGGACGGGAGACACCGGGGAGCTGTTTTTT
NA TRBJ1-1 NA TRBV19 CASSIVGGGTEAFF TGTGCCAGTAGTATCGTCGGGGGCGGCACTGAAGCTTTCTTT
NA TRBJ2-4 NA TRBV13 CASSRREGGAKNIQYF TGTGCCAGCAGCCGGAGGGAGGGGGGGGCCAAAAACATTCAGTACTTC
NA TRBJ1-1 NA TRBV5-1 CASSMGFGNTEAFF TGCGCCAGCAGTATGGGGTTTGGGAACACTGAAGCTTTCTTT
NA TRBJ1-5 TRBD1 TRBV6-1 CASSAWDRANQPQHF TGTGCCAGCAGTGCTTGGGACAGGGCCAATCAGCCCCAGCATTTT
NA TRBJ2-2 TRBD1 TRBV5-1 CASSLEGTGGTGELFF TGCGCCAGCAGCTTGGAGGGGACAGGGGGCACCGGGGAGCTGTTTTTT
NA TRBJ1-1 NA TRBV6-5 CASSMTGNTEAFF TGTGCCAGCAGTATGACGGGGAACACTGAAGCTTTCTTT
NA TRBJ1-3 NA TRBV9 CASSVGGGTGNTIYF TGTGCCAGCAGCGTAGGGGGGGGAACTGGAAACACCATATATTTT
NA TRBJ2-5 NA TRBV7-8 CASSFRGLETQYF TGTGCCAGCAGCTTTCGAGGTTTGGAGACCCAGTACTTC
NA TRBJ1-4 TRBD1 TRBV2 CASRRQGSNEKLFF TGTGCCAGCAGAAGACAGGGGTCTAATGAAAAACTGTTTTTT
NA TRBJ1-1 NA TRBV19 CASSRRGEVTEAFF TGTGCCAGTAGTCGAAGAGGTGAGGTCACTGAAGCTTTCTTT
few TRBJ1-1 NA TRBV7-9 CASGPPLNTEAFF TGTGCCAGCGGCCCTCCACTGAACACTGAAGCTTTCTTT
NA TRBJ2-7 NA TRBV27 CASSSRLASNYEQYF TGTGCCAGCAGTTCAAGATTAGCTTCAAACTACGAGCAGTACTTC
NA TRBJ2-5 TRBD2 TRBV7-8 CASSLAHLADQETQYF TGTGCCAGCAGCTTAGCTCACCTAGCGGACCAAGAGACCCAGTACTTC
NA TRBJ2-1 NA TRBV19 CASSIGLSEQFF TGTGCCAGTAGTATAGGGCTCAGTGAGCAGTTCTTC
NA TRBJ2-7 NA TRBV7-9 CASSPSGATYEQYF TGTGCCAGCAGCCCCAGTGGGGCCACCTACGAGCAGTACTTC
NA TRBJ1-3 NA TRBV4-1 CASSQSPSGNTIYF TGCGCCAGCAGCCAATCCCCCTCTGGAAACACCATATATTTT
NA TRBJ1-2 TRBD1 TRBV5-4 CASSIRGGAGGYTF TGTGCCAGCAGCATCCGAGGGGGCGCGGGGGGCTACACCTTC
NA TRBJ2-1 NA TRBV29-1 CSVGGDTPDNEQFF TGCAGCGTTGGAGGGGATACTCCTGACAATGAGCAGTTCTTC
NA TRBJ2-7 TRBD1 TRBV5-6 CASSPGFRGQGFYEQYF TGTGCCAGCAGCCCGGGCTTTCGAGGACAGGGGTTCTACGAGCAGTACTTC
NA TRBJ1-5 NA TRBV19 CASTLGYSNQPQHF TGTGCCAGTACCCTCGGGTATAGCAATCAGCCCCAGCATTTT
NA TRBJ2-5 NA TRBV5-6 CASSLVDGQETQYF TGTGCCAGCAGCTTGGTCGACGGCCAAGAGACCCAGTACTTC
NA TRBJ2-2 TRBD1 TRBV27 CASSSTTGGIDTGELFF TGTGCCAGCAGTTCCACTACAGGGGGCATAGACACCGGGGAGCTGTTTTTT
NA TRBJ2-5 TRBD2 TRBV7-9 CASSRPREEETQYF TGTGCCAGCAGCCGTCCGCGGGAGGAAGAGACCCAGTACTTC
NA TRBJ2-2 NA TRBV18 CASSPGQNTGELFF TGTGCCAGCTCACCGGGACAGAACACCGGGGAGCTGTTTTTT
few TRBJ2-4 NA TRBV25-1 CASSAYRSGNIQYF TGTGCCAGCAGTGCCTACAGGAGTGGGAACATTCAGTACTTC
once TRBJ2-1 NA TRBV28 CASAGGRYNEQFF TGTGCCAGCGCAGGAGGGCGGTACAATGAGCAGTTCTTC
NA TRBJ2-7 NA TRBV25-1 CASSEQGFSGEQYF TGTGCCAGCAGTGAACAGGGATTTTCGGGCGAGCAGTACTTC
NA TRBJ1-2 TRBD1 TRBV4-1 CASSQSTGGSDYGYTF TGCGCCAGCAGCCAAAGCACAGGGGGCTCAGACTATGGCTACACCTTC
NA TRBJ2-1 NA TRBV27 CASSLSIVTGQFF TGTGCCAGCAGTTTATCGATTGTGACGGGGCAGTTCTTC
NA TRBJ2-2 TRBD1 TRBV7-6 CASSLEGPDRVTGELFF TGTGCCAGCAGCTTAGAGGGCCCAGACAGGGTCACCGGGGAGCTGTTTTTT
NA TRBJ2-7 TRBD2 TRBV7-2 CASSLMAGVRREQYF TGTGCCAGCAGCTTAATGGCGGGAGTTCGTAGAGAGCAGTACTTC
NA TRBJ2-3 NA TRBV10-3 CAISEIWLDTQYF TGTGCCATCAGTGAAATATGGTTGGATACGCAGTATTTT
NA TRBJ1-1 NA TRBV21-1 CASSKKRAGDGSTEAFF TGTGCCAGCAGCAAAAAACGTGCAGGGGATGGTAGCACTGAAGCTTTCTTT
NA TRBJ2-5 NA TRBV7-2 CASSLYWERKETQYF TGTGCCAGCAGCTTATATTGGGAGCGTAAAGAGACCCAGTACTTC
NA TRBJ2-1 NA TRBV27 CASSLSAFSYNEQFF TGTGCCAGCAGTTTATCGGCTTTCTCCTACAATGAGCAGTTCTTC
NA TRBJ1-4 NA TRBV9 CASSASGQAFEKLFF TGTGCCAGCAGCGCGAGTGGTCAGGCTTTTGAAAAACTGTTTTTT
NA TRBJ2-7 TRBD2 TRBV4-1 CASSHDAVGLAVYEQYF TGCGCCAGCAGCCACGATGCTGTCGGACTAGCGGTTTACGAGCAGTACTTC
once TRBJ2-7 NA TRBV6-1 CASSILGIHEQYF TGTGCCAGCAGTATTCTGGGTATCCACGAGCAGTACTTC
once TRBJ2-3 TRBD2 TRBV5-1 CASSLGLAGVGTDTQYF TGCGCCAGCAGCTTGGGACTAGCGGGAGTGGGGACAGATACGCAGTATTTT